The 13 T cell receptor beta chains given below trace back to one sample, sequenced in a study of Tregs in tolerant kidney transplant recipients (dated by TCRdb to the late 2010s). These TCRs are of unknown antigen specificity. Library creation used the immunoSEQ multiplex PCR assay. This is the immuneACCESS table as TCRdb keeps it, with only in-frame sequences that have V and J called. A part of the clones is gone; compared with another copy, unresolved V genes explain less than half, and the rest is unexplained. The sample yields some 18,000 clones; approximately 65% were counted once. The ten largest clones capture 3% to 4% of the sample. The sequencing sample was made of Tregs from blood cultured with allogeneic cells. All receptors come from a human donor in good health.

The chain is built from TRBV6-1 and TRBJ1-1, with 8 bases identical to TRBD1. V shed 6 bases and J 10 bases; nucleotides not matched to a gene: 10. The CDR3 runs to 13 residues. CDR1 and CDR2 from the germline V gene are MNHNS and SASEGT. The CDR3 DNA follows: TGTGCCAGCAGCGTGGACAGGGTTTTGACAGCTTTCTTT. Its protein is CASSVDRVLTAFF.

The chain carries TRBV6-5 and TRBJ2-7, with a weak D call TRBD1 (6 bases). This CDR3 is 12 amino acids long. Trimming removed 5 bases at V and 2 bases at J, with 7 bases between. Germline lookup yields CDR1 MNHEY and CDR2 SVGAGI. This chain's CDR3 is CASSDRPYEQYV. DNA for the CDR3: TGTGCCAGCAGTGACAGGCCCTACGAGCAGTACGTC.

This chain uses TRBV10-3 with TRBJ1-1; 8 bases line up with TRBD1. Germline CDR1 reads ENHRY; CDR2 reads SYGVKD. The CDR3 spans 14 residues. V gave up 4 bases and J gave up 6 bases; unmatched junction bases: 7. For the CDR3, the DNA is TGTGCCATCAGTGTATCCCACAGGGGGGCTGAAGCTTTCTTT. Translated, it gives CAISVSHRGAEAFF.

This clone was seen more than once but under ten times. This chain's CDR3 is CASSYSSGNTIYF. As DNA, the CDR3 is TGTGCCAGCTCCTATAGCTCTGGAAACACCATATATTTT. The chain employs TRBV18 and TRBJ1-3, with D unclear. This CDR3 spans 13 amino acids. CDR1 is KGHSH and CDR2 is LQKENI in the germline V gene. Trimming shortened V by 6 bases and J by 0 bases, and 6 bases separated the two germline ends. Based on the CDR3 plus reference TRBV18 and TRBJ1-3, the full variable domain is NAGVMQNPRHLVRRRGQEARLRCSPMKGHSHVYWYRQLPEEGLKFMVYLQKENIIDESGMPKERFSAEFPKEGPSILRIQQVVRGDSAAYFCASSYSSGNTIYFGEGSWLTVV.

This clone has only a few counts. The rearrangement uses TRBV5-4 and TRBJ2-1, with 7 nucleotides matching TRBD2. Germline trimming cut 6 bases from V and 0 bases from J; bases unmatched to any gene: 12. The CDR3 sequence is 17 residues long. The V gene's germline CDR1 is SGHNT and CDR2 YYREEE (reference sequence). The CDR3 region is CASIRRDYFSSYNEQFF. DNA for the CDR3: TGTGCCAGCATCCGTAGGGACTACTTCAGCTCCTACAATGAGCAGTTCTTC.

This chain connects TRBV6-5 to TRBJ1-1; TRBD1 might be the D (5 bases). V lost 2 bases and J 0 bases, leaving 10 bases between the germline ends. The CDR3 length is 15 residues. In germline, CDR1 is MNHEY, CDR2 SVGAGI. The CDR3 here is CASSYGAGVNTEAFF. The CDR3 nucleotides read TGTGCCAGCAGTTACGGGGCGGGGGTGAACACTGAAGCTTTCTTT.

The V and J genes are TRBV7-9 and TRBJ1-5, with 7 bases identical to TRBD1. CDR3 length: 15 residues. V shed 5 bases, J shed 2 bases, and the junction held 6 bases outside the gene matches. Per germline, CDR1 SEHNR and CDR2 FQNEAQ (reference sequence). The chain's CDR3 is CASSPGQARNQPQHF. In nucleotides, the CDR3 is TGTGCCAGCAGCCCCGGACAGGCCCGCAATCAGCCCCAGCATTTT. The full variable domain, completed using reference TRBV7-9 and TRBJ1-5, is DTGVSQNPRHKITKRGQNVTFRCDPISEHNRLYWYRQTLGQGPEFLTYFQNEAQLEKSRLLSDRFSAERPKGSFSTLEIQRTEQGDSAMYLCASSPGQARNQPQHFGDGTRLSIL.

The chain carries TRBV9 and TRBJ1-6; no firm D call. Germline-derived CDR1 and CDR2 are SGDLS and YYNGEE. This CDR3 is 16 amino acids long. The ends were cut back, 3 bases at V and 2 bases at J, with 12 bases in the middle. CDR3 sequence: CASSARTDPYNSPLHF. CDR3 DNA: TGTGCCAGCAGCGCCCGGACGGATCCCTATAATTCACCCCTCCACTTT.

The V gene is TRBV30, the J gene TRBJ1-1; D gene unclear. V lost 5 bases, J lost 3 bases, and 13 bases lay in between. Germline CDR1 GTSNPN, CDR2 SVGIG (reference sequence). CDR3 length: 13 amino acids. The CDR3 region is CAWAFMTDTEAFF. In nucleotides, the CDR3 is TGTGCCTGGGCTTTCATGACGGACACTGAAGCTTTCTTT.

The chain links TRBV18 to TRBJ1-2; D not resolved. The germline CDR1 and CDR2 sequences are KGHSH and LQKENI. Trimming stripped 3 bases from V and 6 bases from J, with 14 bases between. There are 14 residues in the CDR3. CDR3 sequence reads: CASSPLEVNNGYTF. The DNA for the CDR3 is TGTGCCAGCTCACCCCTTGAGGTGAATAATGGCTACACCTTC.

This chain joins TRBV6-1 and TRBJ1-6, with D hard to call. The CDR3 sequence is 13 residues long. Germline CDR1 and CDR2: MNHNS and SASEGT. Deletions cut 8 bases from V and 8 bases from J, with 13 bases between. The CDR3 region has the DNA TGTGCCAGCTCAGTGGCTAGGGATTCACCCCTCCACTTT. Its translation is CASSVARDSPLHF.

CDR3 coding DNA: TGTGCCAGCTCACCAGCAGGTTATGGAAACACCATATATTTT. It is translated as CASSPAGYGNTIYF. The V call is TRBV18, the J call TRBJ1-3; no clear D gene. V lost 2 bases to trimming and J lost 3 bases, with 8 bases between them. This CDR3 has 14 residues. Germline V gene lookup returns CDR1 KGHSH and CDR2 LQKENI.

J is TRBJ2-3 and V is TRBV6-5; 9 bases are shared with TRBD1. Germline lookup yields CDR1 MNHEY and CDR2 SVGAGI. The junction had 6 bases not matched to a gene; V was cut back by 6 bases and J by 2 bases. The CDR3 runs to 15 residues. CDR3 sequence (DNA): TGTGCCAGCAGCCGCGGGACAGGGACCACAGATACGCAGTATTTT. It codes for CASSRGTGTTDTQYF.